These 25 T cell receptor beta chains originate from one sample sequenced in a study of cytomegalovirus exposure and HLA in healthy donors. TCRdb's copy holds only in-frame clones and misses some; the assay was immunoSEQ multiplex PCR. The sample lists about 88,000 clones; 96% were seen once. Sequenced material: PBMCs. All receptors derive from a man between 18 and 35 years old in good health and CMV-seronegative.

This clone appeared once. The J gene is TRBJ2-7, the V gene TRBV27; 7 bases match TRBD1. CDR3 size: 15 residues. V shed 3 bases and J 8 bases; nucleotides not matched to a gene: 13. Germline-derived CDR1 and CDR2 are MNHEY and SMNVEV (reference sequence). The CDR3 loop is CASSLGQGVPQQQYF. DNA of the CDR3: TGTGCCAGCAGTTTGGGGCAGGGGGTCCCCCAGCAGCAGTACTTC.

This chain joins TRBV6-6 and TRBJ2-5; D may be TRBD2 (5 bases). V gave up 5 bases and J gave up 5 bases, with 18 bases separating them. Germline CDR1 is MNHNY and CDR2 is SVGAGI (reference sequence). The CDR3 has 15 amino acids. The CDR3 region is CASSDLGRTFETQYF. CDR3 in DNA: TGTGCCAGCAGTGACTTGGGGAGAACGTTCGAGACCCAGTACTTC.

DNA of the CDR3: TGTGCCAGCAGTAAAACCAGAGAAAAACTGTTTTTT. This sequence encodes CASSKTREKLFF. V gene TRBV27 combines with J gene TRBJ1-4; D is undetermined. Germline CDR1 MNHEY, CDR2 SMNVEV (reference sequence). The CDR3 runs to 12 residues. V lost 5 bases and J 8 bases, leaving 9 bases between the germline ends. Variable domain in full (rest from reference TRBV27 and TRBJ1-4): EAQVTQNPRYLITVTGKKLTVTCSQNMNHEYMSWYRQDPGLGLRQIYYSMNVEVTDKGDVPEGYKVSRKEKRNFPLILESPSPNQTSLYFCASSKTREKLFFGSGTQLSVL.

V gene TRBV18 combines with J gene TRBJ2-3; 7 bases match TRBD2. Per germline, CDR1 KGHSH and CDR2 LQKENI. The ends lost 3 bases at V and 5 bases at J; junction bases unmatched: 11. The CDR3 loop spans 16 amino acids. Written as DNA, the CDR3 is TGTGCCAGCTCACCGCTTCCTAGCGGCTTAGTAGATACGCAGTATTTT. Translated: CASSPLPSGLVDTQYF.

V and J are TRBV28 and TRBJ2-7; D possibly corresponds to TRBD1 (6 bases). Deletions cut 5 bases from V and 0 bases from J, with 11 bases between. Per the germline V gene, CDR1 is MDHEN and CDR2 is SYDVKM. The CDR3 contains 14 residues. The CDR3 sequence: CASSPGTPSYEQYF. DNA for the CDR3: TGTGCCAGCAGTCCCGGGACACCCTCCTACGAGCAGTACTTC.

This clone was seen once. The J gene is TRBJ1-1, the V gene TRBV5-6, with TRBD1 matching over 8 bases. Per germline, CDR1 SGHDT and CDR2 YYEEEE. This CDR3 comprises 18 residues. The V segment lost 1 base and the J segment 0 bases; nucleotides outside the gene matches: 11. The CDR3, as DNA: TGTGCCAGCAGCTTGTCGATGCAGGACAGGGCCATGAACACTGAAGCTTTCTTT. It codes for CASSLSMQDRAMNTEAFF.

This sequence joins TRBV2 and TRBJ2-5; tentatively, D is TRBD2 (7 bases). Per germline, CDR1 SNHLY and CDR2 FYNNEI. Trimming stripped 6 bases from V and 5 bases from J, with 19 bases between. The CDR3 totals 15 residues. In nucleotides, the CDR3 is TGTGCCAGCAGAGCGGGACAAGTACCCGGGGAGACCCAGTACTTC. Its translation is CASRAGQVPGETQYF.

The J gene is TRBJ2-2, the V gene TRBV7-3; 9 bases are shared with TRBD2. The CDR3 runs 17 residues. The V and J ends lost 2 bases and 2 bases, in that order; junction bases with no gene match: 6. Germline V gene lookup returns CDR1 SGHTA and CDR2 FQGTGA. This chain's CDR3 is CASSLPRLAANTGELFF. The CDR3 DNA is TGTGCCAGCAGCTTACCCCGACTAGCGGCAAACACCGGGGAGCTGTTTTTT.

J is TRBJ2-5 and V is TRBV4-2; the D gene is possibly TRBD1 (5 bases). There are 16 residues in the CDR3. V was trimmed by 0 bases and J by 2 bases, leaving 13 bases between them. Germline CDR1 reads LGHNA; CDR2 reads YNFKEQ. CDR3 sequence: CASSQDLGAGQETQYF. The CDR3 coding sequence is TGTGCCAGCAGCCAAGATCTTGGGGCAGGGCAAGAGACCCAGTACTTC.

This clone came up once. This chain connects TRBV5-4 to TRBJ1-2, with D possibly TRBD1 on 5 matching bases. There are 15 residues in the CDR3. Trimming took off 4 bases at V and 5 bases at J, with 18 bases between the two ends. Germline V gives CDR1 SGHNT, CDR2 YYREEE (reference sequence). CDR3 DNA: TGTGCCAGCAGCCGGGGCGGGACTGACAGTTATGGCTACACCTTC. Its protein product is CASSRGGTDSYGYTF.

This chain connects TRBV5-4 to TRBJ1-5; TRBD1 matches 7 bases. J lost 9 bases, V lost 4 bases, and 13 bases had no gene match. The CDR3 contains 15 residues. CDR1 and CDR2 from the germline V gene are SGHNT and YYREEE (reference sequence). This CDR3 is CASSRDRQVSGPQHF. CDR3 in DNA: TGTGCCAGCAGCCGGGACAGACAAGTCTCGGGGCCCCAGCATTTT.

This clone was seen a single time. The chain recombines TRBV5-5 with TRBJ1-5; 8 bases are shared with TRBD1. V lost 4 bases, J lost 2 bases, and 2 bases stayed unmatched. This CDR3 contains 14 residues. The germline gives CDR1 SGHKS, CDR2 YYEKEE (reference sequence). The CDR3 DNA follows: TGTGCCAGCAGCCGGACAGGGCGCAATCAGCCCCAGCATTTT. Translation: CASSRTGRNQPQHF.

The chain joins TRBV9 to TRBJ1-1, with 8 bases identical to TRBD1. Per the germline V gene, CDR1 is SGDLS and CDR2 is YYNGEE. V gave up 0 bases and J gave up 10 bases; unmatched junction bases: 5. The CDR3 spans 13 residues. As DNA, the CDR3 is TGTGCCAGCAGCGTAGGGGGGACAGGCGGAGCTTTCTTT. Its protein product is CASSVGGTGGAFF.

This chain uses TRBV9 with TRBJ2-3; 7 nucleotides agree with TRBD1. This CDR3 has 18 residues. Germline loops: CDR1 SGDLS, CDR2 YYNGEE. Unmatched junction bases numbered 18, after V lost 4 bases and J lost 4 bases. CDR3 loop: CASSFTTGTGARADTQYF. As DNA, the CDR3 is TGTGCCAGCAGCTTTACGACAGGGACCGGGGCTCGCGCAGATACGCAGTATTTT.

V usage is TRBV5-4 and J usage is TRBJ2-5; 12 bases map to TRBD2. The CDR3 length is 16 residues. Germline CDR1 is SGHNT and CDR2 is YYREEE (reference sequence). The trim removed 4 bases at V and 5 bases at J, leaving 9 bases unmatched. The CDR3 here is CASSPPGTSGWETQYF. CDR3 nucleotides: TGTGCCAGCAGCCCCCCCGGGACTAGCGGGTGGGAGACCCAGTACTTC. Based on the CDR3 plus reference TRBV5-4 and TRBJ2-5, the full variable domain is ETGVTQSPTHLIKTRGQQVTLRCSSQSGHNTVSWYQQALGQGPQFIFQYYREEENGRGNFPPRFSGLQFPNYSSELNVNALELDDSALYLCASSPPGTSGWETQYFGPGTRLLVL.

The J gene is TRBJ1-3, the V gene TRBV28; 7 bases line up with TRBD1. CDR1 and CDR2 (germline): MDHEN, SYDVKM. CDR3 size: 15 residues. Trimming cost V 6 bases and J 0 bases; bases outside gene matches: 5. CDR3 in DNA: TGTGCCAGCAGGACAGGGACTTACTCTGGAAACACCATATATTTT. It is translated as CASRTGTYSGNTIYF. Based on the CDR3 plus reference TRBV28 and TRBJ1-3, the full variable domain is DVKVTQSSRYLVKRTGEKVFLECVQDMDHENMFWYRQDPGLGLRLIYFSYDVKMKEKGDIPEGYSVSREKKERFSLILESASTNQTSMYLCASRTGTYSGNTIYFGEGSWLTVV.

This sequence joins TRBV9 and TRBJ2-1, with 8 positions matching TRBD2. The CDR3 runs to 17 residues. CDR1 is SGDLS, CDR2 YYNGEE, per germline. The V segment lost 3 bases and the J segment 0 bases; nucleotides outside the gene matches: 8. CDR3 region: CASSGKGGRSSYNEQFF. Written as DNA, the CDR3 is TGTGCCAGCAGCGGGAAGGGCGGGAGGAGCTCCTACAATGAGCAGTTCTTC.

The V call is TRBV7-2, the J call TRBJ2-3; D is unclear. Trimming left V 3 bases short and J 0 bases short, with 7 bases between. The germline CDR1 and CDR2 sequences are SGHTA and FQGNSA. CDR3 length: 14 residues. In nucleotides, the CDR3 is TGTGCCAGCAGCTTCTTATCTAGCACAGATACGCAGTATTTT. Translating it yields CASSFLSSTDTQYF.

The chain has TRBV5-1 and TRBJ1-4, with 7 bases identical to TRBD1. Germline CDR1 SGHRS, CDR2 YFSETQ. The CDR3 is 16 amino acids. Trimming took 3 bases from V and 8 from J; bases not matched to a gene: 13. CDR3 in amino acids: CASSSRGLRDSEKLFF. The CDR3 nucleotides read TGCGCCAGCAGCTCTAGGGGGCTAAGGGATAGCGAAAAACTGTTTTTT.

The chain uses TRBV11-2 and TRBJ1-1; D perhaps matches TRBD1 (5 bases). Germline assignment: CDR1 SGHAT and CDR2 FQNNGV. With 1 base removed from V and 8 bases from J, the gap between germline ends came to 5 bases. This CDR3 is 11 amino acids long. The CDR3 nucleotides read TGTGCCAGCAGCTTAGGACAGGAAGCTTTCTTT. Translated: CASSLGQEAFF.

CDR3 loop: CASSPLRSGTGPTEAFF. CDR3 DNA sequence: TGTGCCAGCTCACCACTAAGGTCCGGGACAGGGCCCACTGAAGCTTTCTTT. The chain carries TRBV18 and TRBJ1-1; 9 bases agree with TRBD1. Trimming at V came to 1 base and at J to 4 bases, leaving 10 bases not matched to a gene. Germline CDR1 reads KGHSH; CDR2 reads LQKENI. This CDR3 region has 17 residues.

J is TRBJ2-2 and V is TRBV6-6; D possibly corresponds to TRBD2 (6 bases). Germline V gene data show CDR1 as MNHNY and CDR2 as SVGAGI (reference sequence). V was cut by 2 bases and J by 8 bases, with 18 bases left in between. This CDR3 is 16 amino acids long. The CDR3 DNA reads TGTGCCAGCAGTTACCTCTGGGGGGACCCCCCGGGGGAGCTGTTTTTT. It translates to CASSYLWGDPPGELFF.

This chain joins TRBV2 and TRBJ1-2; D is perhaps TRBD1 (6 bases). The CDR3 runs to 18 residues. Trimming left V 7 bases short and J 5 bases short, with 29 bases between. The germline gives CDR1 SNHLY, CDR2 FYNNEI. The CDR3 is CASTRIPGAGDSRYGYTF. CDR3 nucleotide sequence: TGTGCCAGCACCCGAATACCGGGCGCAGGGGATTCAAGATATGGCTACACCTTC.

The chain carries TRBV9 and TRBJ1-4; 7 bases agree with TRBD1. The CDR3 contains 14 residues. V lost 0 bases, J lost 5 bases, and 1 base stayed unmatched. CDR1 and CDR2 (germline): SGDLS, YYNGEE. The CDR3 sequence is CASSVEGANEKLFF. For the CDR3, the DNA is TGTGCCAGCAGCGTAGAGGGGGCGAATGAAAAACTGTTTTTT.

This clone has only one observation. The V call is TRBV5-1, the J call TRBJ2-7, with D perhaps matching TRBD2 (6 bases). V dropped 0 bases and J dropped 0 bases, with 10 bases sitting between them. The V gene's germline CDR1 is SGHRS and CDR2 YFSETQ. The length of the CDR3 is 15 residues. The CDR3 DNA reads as TGCGCCAGCAGCTTGGGGCTAGCGACCTCCTACGAGCAGTACTTC. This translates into CASSLGLATSYEQYF.